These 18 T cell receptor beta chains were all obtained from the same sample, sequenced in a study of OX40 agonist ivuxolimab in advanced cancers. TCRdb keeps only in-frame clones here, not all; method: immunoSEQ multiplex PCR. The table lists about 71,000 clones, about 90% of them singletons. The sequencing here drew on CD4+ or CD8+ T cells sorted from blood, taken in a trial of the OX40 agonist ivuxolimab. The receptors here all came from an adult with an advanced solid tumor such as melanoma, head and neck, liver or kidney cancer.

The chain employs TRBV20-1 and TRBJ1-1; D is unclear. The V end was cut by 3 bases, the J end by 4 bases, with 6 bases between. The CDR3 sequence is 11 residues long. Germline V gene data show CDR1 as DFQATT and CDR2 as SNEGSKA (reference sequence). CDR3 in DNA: TGCAGTGCTAGTGGGGTCACTGAAGCTTTCTTT. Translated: CSASGVTEAFF.

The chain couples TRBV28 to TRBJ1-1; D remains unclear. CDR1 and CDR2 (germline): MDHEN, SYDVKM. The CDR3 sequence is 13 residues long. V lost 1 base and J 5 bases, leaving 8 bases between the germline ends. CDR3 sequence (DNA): TGTGCCAGCAGTTTATCGGGTTATACTGAAGCTTTCTTT. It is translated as CASSLSGYTEAFF.

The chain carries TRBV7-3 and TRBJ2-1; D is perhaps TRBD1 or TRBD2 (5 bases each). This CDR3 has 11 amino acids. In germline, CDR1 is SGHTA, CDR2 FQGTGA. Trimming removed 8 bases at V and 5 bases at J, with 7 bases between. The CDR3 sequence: CASGTDNEQFF. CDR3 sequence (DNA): TGTGCCAGCGGGACGGACAATGAGCAGTTCTTC.

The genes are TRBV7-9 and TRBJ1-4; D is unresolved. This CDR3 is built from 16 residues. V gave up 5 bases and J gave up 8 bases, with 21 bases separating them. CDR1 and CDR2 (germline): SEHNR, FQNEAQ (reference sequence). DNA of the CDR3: TGTGCCAGCAGCCCCCCACATGGAACCCGTGGGGAAAAACTGTTTTTT. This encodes CASSPPHGTRGEKLFF.

CDR3 region: CSVILGYNEQFF. The CDR3 bases are TGCAGCGTCATACTAGGATACAATGAGCAGTTCTTC. V is TRBV29-1 and J is TRBJ2-1; possible D gene TRBD2, 5 bases. Germline V gene sequence: CDR1 SQVTM, CDR2 ANQGSEA. The ends were cut back, 6 bases at V and 4 bases at J, with 10 bases in the middle. The CDR3 runs 12 residues.

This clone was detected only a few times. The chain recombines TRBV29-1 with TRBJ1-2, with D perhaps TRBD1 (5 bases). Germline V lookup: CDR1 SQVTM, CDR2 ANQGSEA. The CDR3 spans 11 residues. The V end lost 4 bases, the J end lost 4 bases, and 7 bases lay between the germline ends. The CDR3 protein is CSVGGAYGYTF. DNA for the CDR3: TGCAGCGTTGGAGGGGCCTATGGCTACACCTTC. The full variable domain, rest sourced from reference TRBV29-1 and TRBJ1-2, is SAVISQKPSRDICQRGTSLTIQCQVDSQVTMMFWYRQQPGQSLTLIATANQGSEATYESGFVIDKFPISRPNLTFSTLTVSNMSPEDSSIYLCSVGGAYGYTFGSGTRLTVV.

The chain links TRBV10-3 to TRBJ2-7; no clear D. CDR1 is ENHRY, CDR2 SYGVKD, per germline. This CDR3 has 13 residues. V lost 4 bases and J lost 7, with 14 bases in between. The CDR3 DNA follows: TGTGCCATCAGTGTCGGTAGCACGTGGGAGCAGTACTTC. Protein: CAISVGSTWEQYF.

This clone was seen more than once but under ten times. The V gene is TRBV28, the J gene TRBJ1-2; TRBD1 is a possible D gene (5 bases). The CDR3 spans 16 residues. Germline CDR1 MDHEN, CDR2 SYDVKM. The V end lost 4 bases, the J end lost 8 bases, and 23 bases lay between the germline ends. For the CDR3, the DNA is TGTGCCAGCAGTTCTATAATCGTGCAGGACACGAAAGGCTACACCTTC. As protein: CASSSIIVQDTKGYTF.

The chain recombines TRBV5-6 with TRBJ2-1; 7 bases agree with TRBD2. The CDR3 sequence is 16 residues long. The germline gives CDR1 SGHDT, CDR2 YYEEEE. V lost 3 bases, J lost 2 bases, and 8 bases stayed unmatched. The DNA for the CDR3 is TGTGCCAGCAGCTCCGGGGCTAGCGGACCCTACAATGAGCAGTTCTTC. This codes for CASSSGASGPYNEQFF.

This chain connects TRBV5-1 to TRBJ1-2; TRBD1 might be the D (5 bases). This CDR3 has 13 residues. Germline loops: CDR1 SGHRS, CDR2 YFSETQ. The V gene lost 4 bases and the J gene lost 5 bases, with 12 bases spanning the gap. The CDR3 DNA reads TGCGCCAGCAGCCCAGTGGGGCGTTATGGCTACACCTTC. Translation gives CASSPVGRYGYTF.

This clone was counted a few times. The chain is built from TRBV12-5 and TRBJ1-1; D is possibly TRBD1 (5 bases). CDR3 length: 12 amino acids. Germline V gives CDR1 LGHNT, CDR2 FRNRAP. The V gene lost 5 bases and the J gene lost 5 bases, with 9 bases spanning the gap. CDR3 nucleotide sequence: TGTGCTAGTGGTCCGGGGGGAACTGAAGCTTTCTTT. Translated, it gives CASGPGGTEAFF. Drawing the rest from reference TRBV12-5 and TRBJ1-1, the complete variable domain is DARVTQTPRHKVTEMGQEVTMRCQPILGHNTVFWYRQTMMQGLELLAYFRNRAPLDDSGMPKDRFSAEMPDATLATLKIQPSEPRDSAVYFCASGPGGTEAFFGQGTRLTVV.

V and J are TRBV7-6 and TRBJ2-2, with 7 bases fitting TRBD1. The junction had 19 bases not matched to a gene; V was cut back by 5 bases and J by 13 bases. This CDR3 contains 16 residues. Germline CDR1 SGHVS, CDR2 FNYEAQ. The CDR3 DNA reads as TGTGCCAGCAGCCCCAAGACAGGGATGAAGGACCGGGCGCTGTTTTTT. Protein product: CASSPKTGMKDRALFF.

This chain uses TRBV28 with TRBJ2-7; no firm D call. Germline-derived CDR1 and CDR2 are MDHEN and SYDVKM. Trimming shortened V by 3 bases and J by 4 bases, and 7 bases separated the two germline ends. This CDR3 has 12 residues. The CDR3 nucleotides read TGTGCCAGCAGTTTGGTGGAGTACGAGCAGTACTTC. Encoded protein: CASSLVEYEQYF.

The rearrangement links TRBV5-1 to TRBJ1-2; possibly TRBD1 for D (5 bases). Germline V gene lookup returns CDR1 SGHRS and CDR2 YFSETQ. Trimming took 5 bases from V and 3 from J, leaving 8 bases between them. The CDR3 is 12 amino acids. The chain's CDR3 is CASSWGDYGYTF. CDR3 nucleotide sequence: TGCGCCAGCAGTTGGGGGGACTATGGCTACACCTTC.

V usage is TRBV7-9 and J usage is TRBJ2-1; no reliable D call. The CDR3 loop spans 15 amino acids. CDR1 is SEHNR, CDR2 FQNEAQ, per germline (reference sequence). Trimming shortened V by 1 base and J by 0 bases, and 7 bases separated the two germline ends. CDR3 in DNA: TGTGCCAGCAGCTTAGTACGGAGCTCCTACAATGAGCAGTTCTTC. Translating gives CASSLVRSSYNEQFF.

The CDR3 DNA reads TGTGCCAGCAGTCCTCCTATAGTGGAGACCCAGTACTTC. Translating gives CASSPPIVETQYF. The chain uses TRBV28 and TRBJ2-5; D unclear. CDR3 length equals 13 residues. The V end was cut by 5 bases, the J end by 5 bases, with 12 bases between. Germline CDR1 reads MDHEN; CDR2 reads SYDVKM.

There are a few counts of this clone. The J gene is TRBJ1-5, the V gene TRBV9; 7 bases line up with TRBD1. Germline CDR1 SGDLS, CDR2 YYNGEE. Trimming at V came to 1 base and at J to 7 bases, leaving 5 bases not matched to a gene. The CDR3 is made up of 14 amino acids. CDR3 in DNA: TGTGCCAGCAGCGTATCAGGGGGAGGCCAGCCCCAGCATTTT. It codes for CASSVSGGGQPQHF.

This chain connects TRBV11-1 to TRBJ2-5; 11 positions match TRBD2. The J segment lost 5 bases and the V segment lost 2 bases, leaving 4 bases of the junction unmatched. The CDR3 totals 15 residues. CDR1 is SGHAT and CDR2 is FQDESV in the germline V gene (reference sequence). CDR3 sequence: CASSLTSGSGETQYF. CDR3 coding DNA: TGTGCCAGCAGCTTAACTAGCGGGAGTGGTGAGACCCAGTACTTC.